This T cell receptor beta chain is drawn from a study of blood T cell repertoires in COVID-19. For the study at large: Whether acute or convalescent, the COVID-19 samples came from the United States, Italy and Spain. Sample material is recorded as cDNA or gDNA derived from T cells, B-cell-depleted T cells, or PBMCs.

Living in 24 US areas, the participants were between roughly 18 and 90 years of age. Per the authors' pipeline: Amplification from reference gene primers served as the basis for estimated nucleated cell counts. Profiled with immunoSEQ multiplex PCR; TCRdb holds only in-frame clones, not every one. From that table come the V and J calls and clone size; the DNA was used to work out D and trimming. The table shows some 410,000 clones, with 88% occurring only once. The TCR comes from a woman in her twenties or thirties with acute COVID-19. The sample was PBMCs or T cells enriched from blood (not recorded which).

Here the CDR3 DNA reads TGTGCCAGCTCACCACCCCACGGGGGCACAGATACGCAGTATTTT. Translating gives CASSPPHGGTDTQYF. The rearrangement links TRBV18 to TRBJ2-3, with D perhaps matching TRBD2 (5 bases). The CDR3 is 15 residues long. Trimming removed 0 bases at V and 1 base at J, with 8 bases between. The V gene's germline CDR1 is KGHSH and CDR2 LQKENI.